A selection of T cell receptor beta chains follows, all from one sample in a study of glioma-infiltrating T cells. Each CDR3 protein is one row after TCRdb ran MiXCR on the multiplex PCR reads. Among some 120,000 distinct CDR3 sequences listed, 20% to 25% were seen once. The sample comprised glioma tissue, nonneoplastic brain tissue, or PBMCs (not recorded which). These receptors came from a human donor with low-grade glioma or glioblastoma, undergoing nonglioma brain surgery, or in good health (not recorded which). Each CDR3 is given with its conserved first and last residue. Not all rows give a size; the values are once, few, many and, for expanded clones, a class.

j_call v_call clone_size cdr3_aa
TRBJ2-3 TRBV5-4 many CASSLVADTQYF
TRBJ2-5 TRBV6-1 NA CAISDWTTQETQYF
TRBJ2-7 TRBV4-3 many CASSQGSGLAPWEQYF
TRBJ2-5 TRBV7-2 many CASSLVGAIQETQYF
TRBJ2-3 TRBV29-1 NA CSGGTGGDKQYF
TRBJ2-3 TRBV7-2 many CASSLVGLAGADTQYF
TRBJ1-6 TRBV24-1 few CATQSPEIRIPCWSPLHF
TRBJ2-3 TRBV3-1 NA CASSQAGGDTQYF
TRBJ2-5 TRBV27 NA CASSLYSSGSGETQYF
TRBJ2-7 TRBV20-1 many CSARDLGVGYEQYF
TRBJ1-5 TRBV19 NA CASSIEVQPQHF
TRBJ2-1 TRBV19 few CASSMGRVAGPTYNEQFF
TRBJ1-2 TRBV12-3/TRBV12-4 many CASSFRQGRSYGYTF
TRBJ1-2 TRBV6-1 many CASSSRLEGRGYTF
TRBJ1-4 TRBV7-2 many CASSRVGSNEKLFF
TRBJ1-2 TRBV29-1 NA CSVLSPESYGYTF
TRBJ2-7 TRBV10-3 few CAIRDNTGLLSYEQYF
TRBJ1-3 TRBV6-1 many CASSPGQGGNTIYF
TRBJ1-1 TRBV25-1 many CASSVSLTEAFF
TRBJ2-3 TRBV11-2 NA CASSRWLDTQYF
TRBJ1-5 TRBV4-2 many CASSQEKGVKQPQHF
TRBJ1-2 TRBV4-1 few CASSQWESANYGYTF
TRBJ2-1 TRBV20-1 many CSARDLGEGRYNEQFF
TRBJ2-5 TRBV7-9 many CASSLAVASETQYF
TRBJ2-1 TRBV19 few CASSGTSGSPYNEQFF
TRBJ2-7 TRBV19 NA CASKPTSGSLNEQYF
TRBJ2-3 TRBV5-6 few CASSAGLNTDTQYF
TRBJ2-1 TRBV7-9 NA CASRLIVLAEDSSYNEQFF
TRBJ2-3 TRBV20-1 NA CSATAPGTDTQYF
TRBJ2-5 TRBV3-1 many CASSPPTGTQETQYF
TRBJ2-7 TRBV7-9 many CASTREGDEQYF
TRBJ2-1 TRBV4-3 many CASSPDRDSPDEQFF